Listed below are T cell receptor beta chains from one sample, sequenced in a study of cytomegalovirus exposure and HLA in healthy donors. TCRdb keeps only in-frame clones here, not all; method: immunoSEQ multiplex PCR. This sample yields more than 150,000 clones, of which 84% are seen a single time; around 0.26% belongs to the top ten. Sequenced sample: PBMCs. These receptors all come from a boy aged 10-17 years in good health and CMV-seronegative. CDR3s include the opening cysteine and the closing phenylalanine or tryptophan. A D gene is named only where the DNA matches it firmly. Clone sizes are given selectively: once, few, many, or a class where the clone is expanded.

d_gene | abundance | j_gene | v_gene | CDR3aa | CDR3nt
NA | NA | TRBJ2-5 | TRBV5-6 | CASSGAPREETQYF | TGTGCCAGCAGCGGTGCACCGAGGGAAGAGACCCAGTACTTC
NA | NA | TRBJ1-2 | TRBV28 | CASTGDGYTF | TGTGCCAGCACAGGGGATGGCTACACCTTC
TRBD1 | NA | TRBJ2-7 | TRBV19 | CASSPVGDREKQYF | TGTGCCAGTAGTCCTGTCGGAGACAGGGAAAAGCAGTACTTC
NA | NA | TRBJ1-1 | TRBV27 | CASSLAGVNTEAFF | TGTGCCAGCAGTTTGGCAGGGGTGAACACTGAAGCTTTCTTT
NA | NA | TRBJ1-2 | TRBV7-8 | CASSLTLGREGDYGYTF | TGTGCCAGCAGCCTCACTCTCGGCAGAGAAGGGGACTATGGCTACACCTTC
NA | NA | TRBJ1-4 | TRBV18 | CASSPRSQATNEKLFF | TGTGCCAGCTCACCGAGATCTCAGGCAACTAATGAAAAACTGTTTTTT
NA | NA | TRBJ2-5 | TRBV7-2 | CASSRNQGWEAQYF | TGTGCCAGCAGCCGTAACCAAGGGTGGGAGGCCCAGTACTTC
NA | NA | TRBJ1-2 | TRBV10-3 | CAIRDNWNYGYTF | TGTGCCATCAGGGACAACTGGAACTATGGCTACACCTTC
NA | NA | TRBJ1-1 | TRBV7-8 | CASSLEPNTEAFF | TGTGCCAGCAGCCTGGAGCCGAACACTGAAGCTTTCTTT
TRBD1 | NA | TRBJ1-4 | TRBV28 | CASSSGTGTEKLFF | TGTGCCAGCAGTTCGGGGACAGGGACTGAAAAACTGTTTTTT
NA | NA | TRBJ2-5 | TRBV18 | CASSPTGLGETQYF | TGTGCCAGCTCTCCTACAGGGCTTGGCGAGACCCAGTACTTC
TRBD1 | once | TRBJ2-2 | TRBV9 | CASSGQGTGELFF | TGTGCCAGCAGCGGACAGGGCACCGGGGAGCTGTTTTTT
TRBD1 | NA | TRBJ2-7 | TRBV7-8 | CASSTRQGLYEQYF | TGTGCCAGCAGCACTCGACAGGGTCTCTACGAGCAGTACTTC
NA | NA | TRBJ2-1 | TRBV28 | CASSLRWRGYNEQFF | TGTGCCAGCAGTTTACGTTGGAGAGGCTACAATGAGCAGTTCTTC
TRBD1 | NA | TRBJ2-3 | TRBV5-4 | CASSLLFRAGGQSQYF | TGTGCCAGCAGCTTGTTATTTCGGGCAGGGGGACAATCGCAGTATTTT
NA | few | TRBJ1-5 | TRBV6-1 | CASSATQESPQHF | TGTGCCAGCAGTGCCACACAGGAGTCACCCCAGCATTTT
TRBD1 | NA | TRBJ2-4 | TRBV11-1 | CASSLRDRGGVAKNIQYF | TGTGCCAGCAGCTTGCGGGACAGGGGGGGAGTAGCCAAAAACATTCAGTACTTC
NA | NA | TRBJ2-7 | TRBV28 | CASSIQRASYEQYF | TGTGCCAGCAGTATCCAGCGGGCGTCCTACGAGCAGTACTTC
NA | NA | TRBJ2-6 | TRBV30 | CAWSPPGSGANVLTF | TGTGCCTGGAGTCCCCCCGGCTCTGGGGCCAACGTCCTGACTTTC
TRBD1 | NA | TRBJ1-2 | TRBV5-4 | CASSFNLDRGRDYGYTF | TGTGCCAGCAGCTTCAACCTCGACAGGGGTCGCGACTATGGCTACACCTTC
TRBD2 | few | TRBJ2-2 | TRBV7-2 | CASSLYGTSGKRELFF | TGTGCCAGCAGCTTATACGGGACTAGCGGGAAAAGGGAGCTGTTTTTT
NA | NA | TRBJ2-7 | TRBV13 | CASSSSRAGNEQYF | TGTGCCAGCAGCTCAAGTAGAGCAGGGAACGAGCAGTACTTC
TRBD1 | NA | TRBJ1-3 | TRBV5-5 | CASSLVIGGIGGNTIYF | TGTGCCAGCAGCTTGGTTATAGGGGGCATCGGGGGAAACACCATATATTTT
NA | NA | TRBJ2-1 | TRBV9 | CASSVTEVFNEQFF | TGTGCCAGCAGCGTAACGGAGGTGTTTAATGAGCAGTTCTTC
NA | few | TRBJ1-1 | TRBV5-1 | CASSPGRGENTEAFF | TGCGCCAGCAGCCCCGGGCGGGGGGAGAACACTGAAGCTTTCTTT
TRBD2 | NA | TRBJ2-7 | TRBV29-1 | CSATSGIPYEQYF | TGCAGCGCCACTAGCGGGATTCCCTACGAGCAGTACTTC
NA | NA | TRBJ2-2 | TRBV27 | CASSWDSGRLNTGELFF | TGTGCCAGCAGTTGGGACTCGGGTCGACTGAACACCGGGGAGCTGTTTTTT
TRBD1 | NA | TRBJ1-1 | TRBV29-1 | CSVEQGTVEAFF | TGCAGCGTTGAACAGGGGACAGTTGAAGCTTTCTTT
TRBD1 | NA | TRBJ2-7 | TRBV5-5 | CASSLVGQSTYEQYF | TGTGCCAGCAGCTTGGTGGGACAGTCAACCTACGAGCAGTACTTC
NA | NA | TRBJ1-1 | TRBV5-4 | CASSLVAGANTEAFF | TGTGCCAGCAGCTTGGTGGCGGGAGCGAACACTGAAGCTTTCTTT
TRBD1 | once | TRBJ2-2 | TRBV27 | CASRGAGQGGTGELFF | TGTGCCAGCAGGGGCGCCGGACAGGGCGGGACCGGGGAGCTGTTTTTT
TRBD1 | NA | TRBJ1-2 | TRBV30 | CAWSLGQGLYGYTF | TGTGCCTGGAGTCTGGGACAGGGATTATATGGCTACACCTTC
NA | NA | TRBJ1-1 | TRBV5-5 | CASSPVYTEAFF | TGTGCCAGCAGCCCCGTCTACACTGAAGCTTTCTTT
NA | once | TRBJ1-3 | TRBV6-6 | CASKRQELGGNTIYF | TGTGCCAGCAAGCGACAGGAGTTGGGTGGAAACACCATATATTTT
NA | NA | TRBJ1-1 | TRBV7-9 | CSSSLGGRDTEAFF | TGTTCCAGCAGCTTAGGGGGGCGAGACACTGAAGCTTTCTTT
TRBD1 | NA | TRBJ1-1 | TRBV7-9 | CASSLEGALTEAFF | TGTGCCAGCAGCTTAGAGGGGGCGCTTACTGAAGCTTTCTTT
TRBD1 | NA | TRBJ2-7 | TRBV4-1 | CASSRDRYYEQYF | TGCGCCAGCAGCCGGGACAGATATTACGAGCAGTACTTC
NA | NA | TRBJ1-1 | TRBV11-3 | CASSFTGITEAFF | TGTGCCAGCAGCTTCACAGGGATCACTGAAGCTTTCTTT
TRBD2 | NA | TRBJ2-3 | TRBV27 | CASSTLRLARSTDTQYF | TGTGCCAGCAGTACTCTGCGACTAGCGAGAAGCACAGATACGCAGTATTTT
NA | NA | TRBJ2-3 | TRBV9 | CASSVDLTGGPDTQYF | TGTGCCAGCAGCGTAGATCTTACCGGAGGACCAGATACGCAGTATTTT
NA | NA | TRBJ2-2 | TRBV6-1 | CASSTRTETGELFF | TGTGCCAGCAGCACTAGGACAGAAACCGGGGAGCTGTTTTTT
TRBD2 | NA | TRBJ2-2 | TRBV29-1 | CSVDSPSGRAGELFF | TGCAGCGTTGATTCGCCTAGCGGGAGGGCCGGGGAGCTGTTTTTT
TRBD1 | few | TRBJ2-2 | TRBV6-5 | CASRDRIDTGELFF | TGTGCCAGCAGGGACAGGATAGACACCGGGGAGCTGTTTTTT
NA | NA | TRBJ1-1 | TRBV6-5 | CASSYSTTVNTEAFF | TGTGCCAGCAGTTACTCAACGACAGTTAACACTGAAGCTTTCTTT
NA | NA | TRBJ1-3 | TRBV2 | CASSHRTGNTIYF | TGTGCCAGCAGCCACAGGACAGGAAACACCATATATTTT
TRBD1 | NA | TRBJ1-1 | TRBV2 | CASSLGQGNTEAFF | TGTGCCAGCAGTTTGGGACAGGGAAACACTGAAGCTTTCTTT
TRBD1 | NA | TRBJ1-4 | TRBV7-9 | CASSLGDRGAGEKLFF | TGTGCCAGCAGCTTAGGGGACAGGGGAGCAGGTGAAAAACTGTTTTTT
TRBD2 | NA | TRBJ2-1 | TRBV5-1 | CASSLGSGRAGWNEQFF | TGCGCCAGCAGCTTGGGGAGCGGGAGGGCGGGATGGAATGAGCAGTTCTTC
NA | NA | TRBJ2-1 | TRBV7-2 | CASRPGVEQFF | TGTGCCAGCAGGCCAGGGGTCGAGCAGTTCTTC
NA | NA | TRBJ1-1 | TRBV5-8 | CASSFGRTVNTEAFF | TGTGCCAGTAGCTTCGGTAGGACAGTGAACACTGAAGCTTTCTTT
NA | few | TRBJ2-7 | TRBV6-1 | CASSVGHSYEQYF | TGTGCCAGCAGTGTGGGACATTCCTACGAGCAGTACTTC
TRBD2 | NA | TRBJ2-7 | TRBV7-9 | CASSAGTRNEQYF | TGTGCCAGCAGCGCCGGGACTAGGAACGAGCAGTACTTC